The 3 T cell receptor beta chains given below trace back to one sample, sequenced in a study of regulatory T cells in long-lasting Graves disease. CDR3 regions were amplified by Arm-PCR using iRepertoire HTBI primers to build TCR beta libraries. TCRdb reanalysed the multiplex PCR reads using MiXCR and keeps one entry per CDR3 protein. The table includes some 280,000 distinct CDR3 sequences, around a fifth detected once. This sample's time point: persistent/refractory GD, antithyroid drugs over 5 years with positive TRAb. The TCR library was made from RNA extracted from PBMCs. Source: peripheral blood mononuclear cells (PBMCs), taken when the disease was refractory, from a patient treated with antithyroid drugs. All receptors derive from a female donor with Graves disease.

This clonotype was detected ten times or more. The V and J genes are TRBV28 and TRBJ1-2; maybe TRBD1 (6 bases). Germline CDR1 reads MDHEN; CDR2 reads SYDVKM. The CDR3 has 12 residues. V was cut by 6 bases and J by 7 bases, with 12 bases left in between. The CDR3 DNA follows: TGTGCCAGCAGCCGGACAGTCCGTGGCTACACCTTC. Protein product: CASSRTVRGYTF.

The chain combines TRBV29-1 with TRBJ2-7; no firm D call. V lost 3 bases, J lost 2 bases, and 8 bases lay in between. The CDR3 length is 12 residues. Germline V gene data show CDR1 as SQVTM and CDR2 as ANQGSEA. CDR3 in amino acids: CSVETVPYEQYF. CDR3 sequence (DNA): TGCAGCGTTGAGACGGTCCCCTACGAGCAGTACTTC.

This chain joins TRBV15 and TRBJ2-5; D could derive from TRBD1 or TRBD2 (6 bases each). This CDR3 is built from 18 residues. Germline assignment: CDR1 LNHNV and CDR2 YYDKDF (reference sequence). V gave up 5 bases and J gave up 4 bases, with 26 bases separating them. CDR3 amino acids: CATSWLEGDLGGLETQYF. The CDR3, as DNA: TGTGCCACCAGCTGGTTAGAGGGGGACCTCGGGGGTCTAGAGACCCAGTACTTC.